What follows are 13 T cell receptor beta chains derived from one specimen sequenced in a study of blood T cell repertoires in COVID-19. Libraries were prepared by immunoSEQ multiplex PCR; TCRdb keeps only in-frame clonotypes and omits some of them. The sample holds 140,000 to 150,000 clones, about 87% seen once. The sample consisted of PBMCs or T cells enriched from blood (not recorded which). The receptors originated from a man aged 55 to 70 who had recovered from COVID-19.

The gene calls are TRBV3-1 (or the pseudogene TRBV3-2) and TRBJ1-6; D possibly corresponds to TRBD1 (5 bases). Looked up from germline, CDR1 is LGHDT and CDR2 is YNNKEL (reference sequence). This CDR3 region has 15 residues. V lost 5 bases and J lost 7, with 15 bases in between. CDR3 amino acids: CASSSGRGGNSPLHF. The CDR3, as DNA: TGTGCCAGCAGCTCGGGGCGGGGCGGGAATTCACCCCTCCACTTT.

The gene calls are TRBV2 and TRBJ2-7; the D gene is possibly TRBD2 (6 bases). The V gene lost 4 bases and the J gene lost 1 base, with 11 bases spanning the gap. The germline gives CDR1 SNHLY, CDR2 FYNNEI. The CDR3 sequence is 14 residues long. The DNA for the CDR3 is TGTGCCAGCAGTGCGGGACTCCCTTCCTACGAGCAGTACTTC. Amino acids: CASSAGLPSYEQYF.

The J gene is TRBJ1-2, the V gene TRBV28, with 7 nucleotides matching TRBD1. In germline, CDR1 is MDHEN, CDR2 SYDVKM. The CDR3 is 14 residues long. The V and J ends lost 8 bases and 3 bases, in that order; junction bases with no gene match: 9. In DNA form, the CDR3 reads TGTGCCAGCGGTACACAGGGGCGGGACTATGGCTACACCTTC. Its protein is CASGTQGRDYGYTF.

The V and J genes are TRBV24-1 and TRBJ2-2; D is ambiguous. CDR3 length: 16 residues. Looked up from germline, CDR1 is KGHDR and CDR2 is SFDVKD. The V end lost 4 bases, the J end lost 1 base, and 12 bases lay between the germline ends. CDR3 bases: TGTGCCACCAGTGACCCTTCGACGGGGAACACCGGGGAGCTGTTTTTT. Amino acids: CATSDPSTGNTGELFF.

The CDR3 DNA is TGTGCCAGCGCAGGGACAGACCTTAACTATGGCTACACCTTC. Its translation: CASAGTDLNYGYTF. The J gene is TRBJ1-2, the V gene TRBV18; 7 bases line up with TRBD1. CDR1 and CDR2 from the germline V gene are KGHSH and LQKENI. This CDR3 is 14 amino acids long. With V trimmed by 8 bases and J by 1 base, 7 bases remained unmatched.

The rearrangement links TRBV29-1 to TRBJ2-3, with TRBD2 matching over 9 bases. Germline trimming cut 4 bases from V and 5 bases from J; bases unmatched to any gene: 10. CDR3 length: 15 amino acids. Germline loops: CDR1 SQVTM, CDR2 ANQGSEA. Here the CDR3 DNA reads TGCAGCGTTGGTAGGGGGCGGGAGGGTGGAGATACGCAGTATTTT. Its translation is CSVGRGREGGDTQYF.

The chain has TRBV5-4 and TRBJ2-7, with a weak D call TRBD2 (6 bases). V lost 3 bases, J lost 8 bases, and 15 bases lay in between. This CDR3 is built from 13 residues. Germline V gene data show CDR1 as SGHNT and CDR2 as YYREEE (reference sequence). DNA for the CDR3: TGTGCCAGCAGCTCAAACACGGGGGATCAGCAGTACTTC. Amino acid sequence: CASSSNTGDQQYF.

The V gene is TRBV5-1, the J gene TRBJ2-1; a possible D gene is TRBD2 (6 bases). The V gene lost 2 bases and the J gene lost 3 bases, with 12 bases spanning the gap. Per the germline V gene, CDR1 is SGHRS and CDR2 is YFSETQ. This CDR3 is built from 15 residues. CDR3 protein: CASSLGGGNYNEQFF. CDR3 nucleotides: TGCGCCAGCAGCTTAGGCGGAGGGAACTACAATGAGCAGTTCTTC.

J is TRBJ1-1 and V is TRBV6-1, with D perhaps TRBD1 (6 bases). CDR1 is MNHNS and CDR2 is SASEGT in the germline V gene. The CDR3 covers 16 residues. Trimming cost V 2 bases and J 1 base, with 14 bases left between them. The CDR3 protein is CASSELPVRGNTEAFF. The CDR3 bases are TGTGCCAGCAGTGAATTACCTGTCAGGGGGAACACTGAAGCTTTCTTT.

This clone came up a few times. This rearrangement joins TRBV28 to TRBJ1-5; D gene uncertain. The CDR3 consists of 14 residues. Germline V gives CDR1 MDHEN, CDR2 SYDVKM. V lost 3 bases and J lost 1, with 7 bases in between. The CDR3 sequence: CASSLRFSNQPQHF. The CDR3 nucleotides are TGTGCCAGCAGTTTGCGATTCAGCAATCAGCCCCAGCATTTT.

The rearrangement uses TRBV7-9 and TRBJ2-7, with D perhaps matching TRBD2 (6 bases). Germline CDR1 and CDR2: SEHNR and FQNEAQ (reference sequence). CDR3 length: 13 residues. Trimming left V 5 bases short and J 2 bases short, with 10 bases between. The CDR3 nucleotides are TGTGCCAGCAGCCTTAGCGGAACCTACGAGCAGTACTTC. This gives the protein CASSLSGTYEQYF.

The chain links TRBV27 to TRBJ2-7; tentative D call: TRBD2 (5 bases). The V end lost 6 bases, the J end lost 3 bases, and 15 bases lay between the germline ends. Germline V CDR1 and CDR2: MNHEY, SMNVEV (reference sequence). The CDR3 loop spans 14 amino acids. CDR3: CASSPPGVGYEQYF. As DNA, the CDR3 is TGTGCCAGCAGCCCCCCCGGGGTTGGCTACGAGCAGTACTTC.

The chain has TRBV2 and TRBJ1-2, with D tentatively TRBD1 (6 bases). The V end was cut by 4 bases, the J end by 6 bases, with 21 bases between. Germline-derived CDR1 and CDR2 are SNHLY and FYNNEI. The CDR3 runs to 16 residues. The CDR3 DNA sequence: TGTGCCAGCAGTGCGGTCCAGGGGACCACTGGCCATGGCTACACCTTC. This gives the protein CASSAVQGTTGHGYTF. Full variable domain (missing parts from reference TRBV2 and TRBJ1-2): EPEVTQTPSHQVTQMGQEVILRCVPISNHLYFYWYRQILGQKVEFLVSFYNNEISEKSEIFDDQFSVERPDGSNFTLKIRSTKLEDSAMYFCASSAVQGTTGHGYTFGSGTRLTVV.